What follows are 27 T cell receptor beta chains derived from one specimen sequenced in a study of beta chain features in type 1 diabetes. Expressed TCRB transcripts were sequenced after all isolated RNA was converted to cDNA. Measured with immunoSEQ multiplex PCR; TCRdb has only the in-frame clones, and not every one. The sample has hundreds of thousands of clones; 13% to 15% are singletons. Sequencing was performed on naive CD4+ T cells from blood. The receptors stem from a woman aged 40-49 years in good health.

This chain uses TRBV6-5 with TRBJ2-4; 8 nucleotides align to TRBD1. The CDR3 has 14 amino acids. Germline CDR1 is MNHEY and CDR2 is SVGAGI. V was clipped by 5 bases and J by 9 bases; unmatched bases: 9. The CDR3 is CASSDGQGTGIQYF. DNA for the CDR3: TGTGCCAGCAGTGACGGACAGGGAACGGGCATTCAGTACTTC.

This clone came up a few times. This sequence joins TRBV7-8 and TRBJ2-3; 8 bases agree with TRBD2. This CDR3 region has 19 residues. Germline CDR1 SGHVS, CDR2 FQNEAQ. J lost 0 bases, V lost 5 bases, and 16 bases had no gene match. The DNA of the CDR3 is TGTGCCAGCAGCCTACCTCTGGACTATAGCGGGGAGAGCACAGATACGCAGTATTTT. This codes for CASSLPLDYSGESTDTQYF.

Only a few counts were recorded for this clone. V is TRBV27 and J is TRBJ1-6, with D maybe TRBD1 (5 bases). This CDR3 region has 17 residues. Germline V lookup: CDR1 MNHEY, CDR2 SMNVEV (reference sequence). With 3 bases removed from V and 7 bases from J, the gap between germline ends came to 19 bases. CDR3 nucleotide sequence: TGTGCCAGCAGTTTTGGGCTTGGGCAGGGAGGAAATTCACCCCTCCACTTT. Amino acids: CASSFGLGQGGNSPLHF.

This clone has only a few counts. The V gene is TRBV5-6, the J gene TRBJ1-2, with TRBD1 matching over 7 bases. The V and J ends lost 4 bases and 1 base, in that order; junction bases with no gene match: 7. The CDR3 has 15 residues. Germline CDR1 reads SGHDT; CDR2 reads YYEEEE. The CDR3, as DNA: TGTGCCAGCAGCCCCGGGGCAGGGGGTAACTATGGCTACACCTTC. This translates into CASSPGAGGNYGYTF.

The sample holds a few counts of this clone. CDR3 sequence reads: CASSLLGLAGEKTQYF. The CDR3 nucleotides read TGTGCCAGCAGCCTCTTAGGGCTAGCGGGCGAAAAGACCCAGTACTTC. This chain links TRBV27 with TRBJ2-5; 8 bases line up with TRBD2. V was clipped by 6 bases and J by 6 bases; unmatched bases: 15. This CDR3 has 16 amino acids. CDR1 is MNHEY and CDR2 is SMNVEV in the germline V gene (reference sequence).

The rearrangement links TRBV13 to TRBJ2-1; 8 bases agree with TRBD2. CDR3 length: 15 residues. The V gene end was trimmed by 6 bases and the J gene end by 3 bases; junction bases not matched to a gene: 7. Germline CDR1 is PRHDT and CDR2 is FYEKMQ (reference sequence). DNA for the CDR3: TGTGCCAGCAGTTACCGCAGCGGGGGCTACAATGAGCAGTTCTTC. It codes for CASSYRSGGYNEQFF.

This clone was seen more than once but under ten times. The chain has TRBV29-1 and TRBJ2-4, with 12 bases aligning to TRBD1. The V segment lost 4 bases and the J segment 6 bases; nucleotides outside the gene matches: 10. CDR3 size: 16 residues. Per germline, CDR1 SQVTM and CDR2 ANQGSEA. CDR3 residues: CSVVTIGTGGGNIQYF. DNA of the CDR3: TGCAGCGTTGTAACTATCGGGACAGGGGGCGGAAACATTCAGTACTTC.

V and J are TRBV7-8 and TRBJ2-3; tentative D call: TRBD2 (5 bases). Germline lookup yields CDR1 SGHVS and CDR2 FQNEAQ. The V gene lost 3 bases and the J gene lost 3 bases, with 16 bases spanning the gap. This CDR3 contains 16 residues. The CDR3 protein is CASSFRERRITDTQYF. The CDR3 region has the DNA TGTGCCAGCAGCTTTAGGGAGAGACGGATAACAGATACGCAGTATTTT.

This chain joins TRBV9 and TRBJ1-1; a possible D gene is TRBD1 (6 bases). Germline CDR1 SGDLS, CDR2 YYNGEE. This CDR3 is built from 13 residues. V shed 3 bases and J shed 11 bases, with 17 bases lying between them. The CDR3 coding sequence is TGTGCCAGCAGCGGAGAGAGGGGGGGCCGGGCTTTCTTT. As protein: CASSGERGGRAFF. Together with reference TRBV9 and TRBJ1-1, the CDR3 gives the full variable domain: DSGVTQTPKHLITATGQRVTLRCSPRSGDLSVYWYQQSLDQGLQFLIQYYNGEERAKGNILERFSAQQFPDLHSELNLSSLELGDSALYFCASSGERGGRAFFGQGTRLTVV.

Worth noting for this clone: The germline gene is not matched at one end of the junction; a read error may be the cause. The chain couples TRBV11-2 to TRBJ2-5; 8 nucleotides align to TRBD1. The germline V gene encodes CDR1 SGHAT and CDR2 FQNNGV. The CDR3 loop spans 12 amino acids. CDR3 region: CASSLVGRQGHF. CDR3 nucleotides: TGTGCCAGCAGCTTAGTAGGGCGACAGGGGCACTTC.

The chain carries TRBV4-1 and TRBJ1-4, with a weak D call TRBD1 (5 bases). V shed 4 bases and J shed 0 bases, with 15 bases lying between them. This CDR3 has 17 residues. Germline CDR1 is MGHRA and CDR2 is YSYEKL. The CDR3 sequence is CASSPRADSTTNEKLFF. DNA for the CDR3: TGCGCCAGCAGCCCCCGAGCCGACAGCACAACTAATGAAAAACTGTTTTTT.

This clone was found a few times. V usage is TRBV5-4 and J usage is TRBJ1-4, with D maybe TRBD1 (6 bases). Germline CDR1 reads SGHNT; CDR2 reads YYREEE (reference sequence). The CDR3 is 16 amino acids. Trimming removed 0 bases at V and 2 bases at J, with 11 bases between. This CDR3 is CASSLDSGVTNEKLFF. The DNA of the CDR3 is TGTGCCAGCAGCTTGGATTCAGGGGTGACTAATGAAAAACTGTTTTTT.

A few counts support this clone. J is TRBJ1-2 and V is TRBV5-1, with a possible D match to TRBD1 (6 bases). The V and J ends lost 3 bases and 7 bases respectively, with 19 bases between them. CDR3 length: 15 residues. Germline V gene sequence: CDR1 SGHRS, CDR2 YFSETQ. The CDR3 nucleotides are TGCGCCAGCAGCTCGACGGCAGGGGATCCCGGTGGCTACACCTTC. Amino acid sequence: CASSSTAGDPGGYTF. Based on the CDR3 plus reference TRBV5-1 and TRBJ1-2, the full variable domain is KAGVTQTPRYLIKTRGQQVTLSCSPISGHRSVSWYQQTPGQGLQFLFEYFSETQRNKGNFPGRFSGRQFSNSRSEMNVSTLELGDSALYLCASSSTAGDPGGYTFGSGTRLTVV.

Details on this clone: Other DNA sequences in the sample encode the same CDR3. The chain combines TRBV6-5 with TRBJ1-1; 8 bases line up with TRBD1. CDR3 size: 16 residues. The V segment lost 4 bases and the J segment 1 base; nucleotides outside the gene matches: 8. CDR1 and CDR2 from the germline V gene are MNHEY and SVGAGI. The CDR3 sequence is CASSSYGTGKNTEAFF. The CDR3 region has the DNA TGTGCCAGCAGTTCATACGGGACAGGAAAGAACACTGAAGCTTTCTTT.

This chain connects TRBV4-1 to TRBJ2-7; 9 bases map to TRBD2. V trimming: 0 bases; J trimming: 4 bases; junction bases outside the gene matches: 4. Germline V gene lookup returns CDR1 MGHRA and CDR2 YSYEKL. The CDR3 runs 15 residues. The CDR3 protein is CASSQDGTSWYEQYF. The CDR3 region has the DNA TGCGCCAGCAGCCAAGATGGGACTAGCTGGTACGAGCAGTACTTC.

V gene TRBV6-6 combines with J gene TRBJ2-7; TRBD2 agrees at 7 bases. Germline CDR1 is MNHNY and CDR2 is SVGAGI (reference sequence). J gave up 10 bases and V 5 bases, and 11 bases lay outside the gene matches. The CDR3 contains 13 residues. CDR3 loop: CASSPRETSRQYF. CDR3 DNA: TGTGCCAGCAGTCCCAGGGAGACTAGCCGACAGTACTTC.

The genes are TRBV18 and TRBJ1-2, with D possibly matching TRBD1 (5 bases). The germline V and J ends were trimmed by 0 bases and 11 bases, with 19 bases remaining between them. CDR3 length equals 15 residues. Germline V gene lookup returns CDR1 KGHSH and CDR2 LQKENI. CDR3 DNA sequence: TGTGCCAGCTCACCACCGAAGGTCCGGGGGATACGGTACACCTTC. It yields the protein CASSPPKVRGIRYTF.

The chain employs TRBV7-6 and TRBJ2-7; 8 bases match TRBD1. The CDR3 sequence is 15 residues long. Unmatched junction bases numbered 9, after V lost 5 bases and J lost 3 bases. Germline V gene lookup returns CDR1 SGHVS and CDR2 FNYEAQ. The CDR3 DNA follows: TGTGCCAGCAGCCCGTGGACAGGGAATGGCTACGAGCAGTACTTC. It is translated as CASSPWTGNGYEQYF.

The CDR3 spells CASSEGDRVDQPQHF. Here the CDR3 DNA reads TGTGCCAGCAGTGAGGGGGACAGGGTGGATCAGCCCCAGCATTTT. V gene TRBV25-1 combines with J gene TRBJ1-5; 9 bases are shared with TRBD1. V shed 3 bases, J shed 5 bases, and the junction held 5 bases outside the gene matches. The germline V gene has CDR1 MGHDK and CDR2 SYGVNS. The CDR3 totals 15 residues.

This clone was counted once. The chain employs TRBV18 and TRBJ1-2; D perhaps matches TRBD1 (5 bases). The CDR3 covers 15 residues. The V end was cut by 2 bases, the J end by 5 bases, with 15 bases between. In germline, CDR1 is KGHSH, CDR2 LQKENI. CDR3 DNA sequence: TGTGCCAGCTCACCAGCAGTGACAGATACTTATGGCTACACCTTC. This sequence encodes CASSPAVTDTYGYTF.

The V call is TRBV9, the J call TRBJ1-2, with D unclear. The V end lost 0 bases, the J end lost 1 base, and 7 bases lay between the germline ends. Per germline, CDR1 SGDLS and CDR2 YYNGEE. The CDR3 is 14 residues long. In DNA, the CDR3 is TGTGCCAGCAGCGTAGGCGAATTTAACTATGGCTACACCTTC. This codes for CASSVGEFNYGYTF.

The genes are TRBV6-6 and TRBJ1-1, with 7 bases identical to TRBD1. The germline gives CDR1 MNHNY, CDR2 SVGAGI (reference sequence). After removal of 6 bases from V and 0 bases from J, the junction contained 1 base not matched to a gene. This CDR3 is 13 amino acids long. Written as DNA, the CDR3 is TGTGCCAGCAGGGGGACAGTGAACACTGAAGCTTTCTTT. The encoded protein is CASRGTVNTEAFF.

The sample holds a few counts of this clone. The chain uses TRBV7-2 and TRBJ2-3; TRBD2 matches at 9 bases. CDR1 and CDR2 from the germline V gene are SGHTA and FQGNSA. V shed 5 bases and J 1 base; nucleotides not matched to a gene: 10. This CDR3 contains 17 residues. The CDR3 nucleotides are TGTGCCAGCAGCCTATTACGCGGGGGGGCTCGCACAGATACGCAGTATTTT. This sequence encodes CASSLLRGGARTDTQYF.

J is TRBJ2-2 and V is TRBV7-7; D is possibly TRBD1 (5 bases). The CDR3 has 14 residues. V was clipped by 7 bases and J by 7 bases, with 16 bases between them. Germline-derived CDR1 and CDR2 are SSHAT and FNYEAQ (reference sequence). The DNA for the CDR3 is TGTGCCAGCACCGGAAGGGGCGCGGTCGGGGAGCTGTTTTTT. It codes for CASTGRGAVGELFF.

This clone was seen only a few times. The V gene is TRBV2, the J gene TRBJ2-5; 7 nucleotides agree with TRBD2. Germline V gene data show CDR1 as SNHLY and CDR2 as FYNNEI. Germline trimming cut 10 bases from V and 5 bases from J; bases unmatched to any gene: 7. The CDR3 consists of 12 residues. The CDR3 DNA is TGTGCCACCGCGACTAGCCCGGAGACCCAGTACTTC. It specifies CATATSPETQYF.

There are a few counts of this clone. This chain connects TRBV11-2 to TRBJ2-1; D possibly corresponds to TRBD1 (5 bases). Trimming removed 4 bases at V and 9 bases at J, with 13 bases between. Germline V CDR1 and CDR2: SGHAT, FQNNGV. The CDR3 sequence is 13 residues long. The CDR3 bases are TGTGCCAGCAGCTATCGGACAAATGGTGAGCAGTTCTTC. Residues: CASSYRTNGEQFF.

This clone has just a few counts. The chain joins TRBV4-3 to TRBJ1-1; 7 bases agree with TRBD1. In germline, CDR1 is LGHNA, CDR2 YSLEER. The CDR3 spans 14 residues. V was clipped by 3 bases and J by 1 base; unmatched bases: 2. CDR3 sequence reads: CASSHDRANTEAFF. CDR3 coding DNA: TGCGCCAGCAGCCATGACAGGGCGAACACTGAAGCTTTCTTT.